This entry is about one TCR beta chain. Its antigen is unknown. A much larger clonotype is one base distant, so this may be a read error. This sample stems from a study of T cells in Graves' hyperthyroidism and ophthalmopathy (dated by TCRdb to the late 2010s). In the study overall: Peripheral blood samples were taken at the time of initial diagnosis, prior to any treatment. According to the paper, TCR Vbeta CDR3 sequencing was carried out on some 130 peripheral blood samples, which came from about 45 ophthalmopathy, under 85 hyperthyroidism and 17 progressor patients. After sampling, hyperthyroidism patients received methimazole starting at 30 mg daily, and ophthalmopathy patients received high-dose intravenous methylprednisolone. A discovery cohort of about 95 patients, approximately 44 with Graves' ophthalmopathy and 57 with stable Graves' hyperthyroidism, was used to find distinguishing TCR V-J signatures. The 95 to 100 discovery patients were randomly divided into training and test sets at a 7:3 ratio. Prospective prediction of ophthalmopathy was tested in an independent validation cohort consisting of fewer than 20 hyperthyroidism patients and more than 15 patients who later progressed to ophthalmopathy. In roughly six Graves' hyperthyroidism patients, the study also compared T-cell repertoires from thyroid tissue with T-cell repertoires from blood.

Beyond this particular receptor, the publication reports: During validation, the model predicted progression to ophthalmopathy a median of around 6 months ahead of onset, with around 70% sensitivity and 72% to 80% specificity. Most expanded thyroid clonotypes (frequency above 0.001) were also detected in blood, a finding suggesting that blood repertoires may reflect thyroid immune responses. A 13 V-J signature model separated ophthalmopathy from stable hyperthyroidism, with just over 85% sensitivity and 81.08% specificity in cross-validation and 80%/75% in testing. No statistical method was used to fix the sample size in advance, and group allocation was not hidden from the investigators.

The TCR beta CDR3 regions were amplified from the RNA transcripts. The TCR CDR3 was subjected to a first round of RT-PCR using the HTBI primer set and the Qiagen OneStep RT-PCR kit. Libraries were constructed in a second round of multiplex PCR, after which size selection and purification were carried out. Sequencing of the libraries was done on an Illumina HiSeq2000 using paired-end 100 bp reads. Regarding the original processing steps: Raw data were processed with SOAPnuke, discarding reads with adapters, uncalled bases, mean Phred below 15, or no exact constant-primer or identifier match. COPE v1.2.5 was used to merge the high-quality paired reads, and each unique nucleotide sequence was defined as a clonotype. MiTCR v1.1 was used to align the clonotypes against IMGT TRBV, TRBD and TRBJ reference segments. The analysis included only V-J combinations with a frequency above 0.0001, which together covered about 99% of the repertoires. A TCS score was defined as the ratio of F50 (clonal expansion) to E x V (chaos), with BLOSUM62-based TCRdist applied between CDR3 peptides within each V-J. Welch's t-statistics and random forest reduced several hundred V-J features to 13, which were used in a naive Bayes classifier (R e1071). TCRdb trimmed public reads at Q25 via fastp, called clones via MiXCR and kept in-frame beta chains. Records with the same CDR3 protein are collapsed into one entry carrying the most frequent genes and DNA. TCRdb assigned the V and J calls; the authors' analysis was not used. The sample table contains approximately 400,000 distinct CDR3 sequences; only one count was recorded for roughly 13% of them. The ten largest clonotypes hold 25% to 30% of the sample.

V and J are truncated by 9 bases and 3 bases respectively, leaving an intervening sequence of 19 bases. From cysteine to phenylalanine, the CDR3 is 15 amino acids long. Just CDR3 DNA is preserved here, 45 bases in frame from base 1. The CDR1 and CDR2 encoded by the germline V gene are MDHEN and SYDVKM. Ophthalmopathy patients had moderately to severely active disease, with a Clinical Activity Score of 3 or more, a NOSPECS grade of 4 or more, and a disease duration of less than 3 months. Exclusion was applied to patients with uncontrolled infections, other autoimmune diseases, pregnancy or lactation. Diagnoses were established on the basis of clinical symptoms, serum thyroxine and TRAb, thyroid ultrasound, and orbital computed tomography. PBMCs were separated from under 11 ml of fresh peripheral blood using Ficoll-Paque density gradient centrifugation. Total RNA was extracted using Trizol reagent, and RNA quality was assessed on an Agilent 2100 Bioanalyzer.

Sequencing was carried out using blood. This TCR was recovered from a man aged 45-65 years with Graves' ophthalmopathy. The chain couples TRBV28 to TRBJ2-3, and TRBD2 may be the D gene, going by 8 matching bases. The CDR3 region has the sequence CARTGTRGGTDTQYF. The bases read TGTGCCAGGACAGGGACTAGGGGGGGTACAGATACGCAGTATTTT.